The 23 T cell receptor beta chains below were found in one sample sequenced in a study of cytomegalovirus exposure and HLA in healthy donors. PCR involved 60 Vbeta and 13 Jbeta primers. Data came from immunoSEQ multiplex PCR; TCRdb stores just in-frame clones and leaves some out. The top ten clones hold 0.95% to 1.1% of a sample with around 150,000 clones, around three quarters of them seen once. The sample taken for sequencing was PBMCs. The receptors shown here come from a woman between 40 and 50 years old in good health and CMV-seronegative.

CDR3 in DNA: TGTGCCAGCAGCGTAGATCCGGGGGTAGCGGGAGGGCCATGGGAGACCCAGTACTTC. Its protein product is CASSVDPGVAGGPWETQYF. The chain links TRBV9 to TRBJ2-5; 11 positions agree with TRBD2. The CDR3 loop spans 19 amino acids. The V gene end was trimmed by 0 bases and the J gene end by 5 bases; junction bases not matched to a gene: 15. Germline CDR1 SGDLS, CDR2 YYNGEE.

J is TRBJ2-7 and V is TRBV6-4; 8 positions match TRBD2. Germline-derived CDR1 and CDR2 are MRHNA and SNTAGT. CDR3 length equals 12 residues. J gave up 3 bases and V 11 bases, and 6 bases lay outside the gene matches. CDR3 in DNA: TGTGCCGTCTCGGGGGGGGACTACGAGCAGTACTTC. Its translation is CAVSGGDYEQYF.

The V gene is TRBV12-5, the J gene TRBJ2-7, with 8 bases matching TRBD1. Germline-derived CDR1 and CDR2 are LGHNT and FRNRAP. J lost 1 base, V lost 4 bases, and 6 bases had no gene match. The CDR3 has 15 residues. As DNA, the CDR3 is TGTGCTAGTGGTTCCCCCGGGACAGGTTCCTACGAGCAGTACTTC. Encoded protein: CASGSPGTGSYEQYF.

This chain uses TRBV29-1 with TRBJ2-2, with 10 bases identical to TRBD1. Germline loops: CDR1 SQVTM, CDR2 ANQGSEA. This CDR3 has 13 amino acids. V shed 7 bases and J 8 bases; nucleotides not matched to a gene: 7. CDR3 sequence (DNA): TGCAGCGCCCGGGACAGGGGCGAGGGGGAGCTGTTTTTT. Its translation is CSARDRGEGELFF.

The V gene is TRBV19, the J gene TRBJ1-5, with a possible D match to TRBD1 (5 bases). Trimming removed 3 bases at V and 3 bases at J, with 12 bases between. Germline values: CDR1 LNHDA, CDR2 SQIVND (reference sequence). This CDR3 contains 15 residues. The CDR3: CASSIAAGLNQPQHF. The CDR3 region has the DNA TGTGCCAGTAGTATTGCTGCAGGGCTCAATCAGCCCCAGCATTTT. Full variable domain (remainder filled in from reference TRBV19 and TRBJ1-5): DGGITQSPKYLFRKEGQNVTLSCEQNLNHDAMYWYRQDPGQGLRLIYYSQIVNDFQKGDIAEGYSVSREKKESFPLTVTSAQKNPTAFYLCASSIAAGLNQPQHFGDGTRLSIL.

The chain has TRBV30 and TRBJ2-4, with TRBD2 matching 9 bases. The CDR3 consists of 20 residues. V dropped 4 bases and J dropped 0; count of bases not matched to a gene: 19. CDR1 is GTSNPN and CDR2 is SVGIG in the germline V gene (reference sequence). The CDR3 sequence is CAWKDNPGFAGGVAKNIQYF. Here the CDR3 DNA reads TGTGCCTGGAAGGACAACCCAGGTTTCGCGGGGGGGGTAGCCAAAAACATTCAGTACTTC.

J is TRBJ2-1 and V is TRBV9, with 7 bases aligning to TRBD2. The CDR3 extends over 15 amino acids. CDR1 is SGDLS, CDR2 YYNGEE, per germline. V dropped 0 bases and J dropped 9; count of bases not matched to a gene: 9. The CDR3 loop is CASSVEGGPASEQFF. The CDR3 DNA is TGTGCCAGCAGCGTAGAGGGAGGGCCTGCCAGTGAGCAGTTCTTC.

The CDR3 loop reads CASSLAGGMNQPQHF. CDR3 coding DNA: TGTGCCAGCAGCTTGGCAGGGGGGATGAATCAGCCCCAGCATTTT. This chain uses TRBV7-9 with TRBJ1-5, with 7 positions matching TRBD1. The J segment lost 4 bases and the V segment lost 3 bases, leaving 6 bases of the junction unmatched. CDR3 length: 15 amino acids. Per germline, CDR1 SEHNR and CDR2 FQNEAQ (reference sequence).

The chain is built from TRBV5-1 and TRBJ2-1; D might be TRBD2 (6 bases). The CDR3 consists of 15 residues. CDR1 and CDR2 from the germline V gene are SGHRS and YFSETQ. The V end lost 2 bases, the J end lost 3 bases, and 12 bases lay between the germline ends. CDR3 residues: CASSLGGNGYNEQFF. The CDR3 DNA follows: TGCGCCAGCAGCTTAGGAGGGAATGGCTACAATGAGCAGTTCTTC.

This clone has a handful of counts. The chain carries TRBV11-3 and TRBJ1-1; 8 positions match TRBD1. CDR3 length: 15 amino acids. Germline CDR1 reads SGHNT; CDR2 reads YENEEA. The V and J ends lost 5 bases and 1 base, in that order; junction bases with no gene match: 6. The CDR3 DNA is TGTGCCAGCAGCCTCGGACAGGGAAAGAACACTGAAGCTTTCTTT. It codes for CASSLGQGKNTEAFF. Full variable domain (remainder filled in from reference TRBV11-3 and TRBJ1-1): EAGVVQSPRYKIIEKKQPVAFWCNPISGHNTLYWYLQNLGQGPELLIRYENEEAVDDSQLPKDRFSAERLKGVDSTLKIQPAELGDSAVYLCASSLGQGKNTEAFFGQGTRLTVV.

V and J are TRBV28 and TRBJ1-5, with TRBD1 as a possible D gene (6 bases). This CDR3 contains 18 residues. Trimming removed 9 bases at V and 1 base at J, with 25 bases between. Looked up from germline, CDR1 is MDHEN and CDR2 is SYDVKM. CDR3 residues: CARCYPPGAGTSNQPQHF. The CDR3 DNA reads as TGTGCCAGGTGTTACCCGCCCGGAGCGGGGACAAGCAATCAGCCCCAGCATTTT.

A single count supports this clone. The rearrangement links TRBV6-1 to TRBJ1-1; 7 nucleotides agree with TRBD1. This CDR3 has 13 amino acids. From germline, CDR1 is MNHNS and CDR2 SASEGT. The V gene end was trimmed by 10 bases and the J gene end by 4 bases; junction bases not matched to a gene: 9. CDR3 nucleotide sequence: TGTGCCATATCCCGTGAGGGGGCCACTGAAGCTTTCTTT. Translation gives CAISREGATEAFF.

V usage is TRBV6-1 and J usage is TRBJ2-5, with 9 bases identical to TRBD1. This CDR3 contains 15 residues. CDR1 and CDR2 (germline): MNHNS, SASEGT. Trimming removed 2 bases from V and 6 bases from J; junction bases left unmatched: 7. CDR3 in DNA: TGTGCCAGCAGTGAATTGGGACAGGGCGGACAGACCCAGTACTTC. Translated: CASSELGQGGQTQYF.

The table lists this clone with a count of one. CDR3 in amino acids: CASSLGGTAGGANVLTF. The CDR3 DNA follows: TGTGCCAGCAGCTTAGGTGGGACAGCTGGCGGGGCCAACGTCCTGACTTTC. The chain combines TRBV11-2 with TRBJ2-6, with 7 bases identical to TRBD1. The CDR3 loop spans 17 amino acids. Germline V gene sequence: CDR1 SGHAT, CDR2 FQNNGV. With 1 base clipped from V and 4 bases from J, the junction kept 7 bases outside the gene matches.

CDR3 amino acids: CASSWGDGNTEAFF. The CDR3 DNA is TGTGCCAGCAGCTGGGGAGACGGCAACACTGAAGCTTTCTTT. V and J are TRBV7-9 and TRBJ1-1; D call uncertain. Germline CDR1 is SEHNR and CDR2 is FQNEAQ (reference sequence). V dropped 4 bases and J dropped 2 bases, with 11 bases sitting between them. The CDR3 spans 14 residues.

This clone was found a few times. As DNA, the CDR3 is TGTGCCAGCAGCGTGGGACTAGCGTCTAGCACAGATACGCAGTATTTT. Protein: CASSVGLASSTDTQYF. The rearrangement joins TRBV9 to TRBJ2-3; 10 positions match TRBD2. Germline CDR1 and CDR2: SGDLS and YYNGEE. CDR3 size: 16 residues. The junction had 3 bases not matched to a gene; V was cut back by 2 bases and J by 0 bases. Full variable domain (outside the CDR3, taken from reference TRBV9 and TRBJ2-3): DSGVTQTPKHLITATGQRVTLRCSPRSGDLSVYWYQQSLDQGLQFLIQYYNGEERAKGNILERFSAQQFPDLHSELNLSSLELGDSALYFCASSVGLASSTDTQYFGPGTRLTVL.

The chain joins TRBV30 to TRBJ2-7, with TRBD2 matching 9 bases. V was pared by 5 bases and J by 5 bases, with 13 bases of the junction left unmatched. CDR1 and CDR2 (germline): GTSNPN, SVGIG (reference sequence). The CDR3 runs to 15 residues. The CDR3 coding sequence is TGTGCCTGGGGCACATTAGCGGGAGAAAGGAACGAGCAGTACTTC. It codes for CAWGTLAGERNEQYF.

The chain employs TRBV15 and TRBJ2-5; the D gene is possibly TRBD2 (6 bases). Germline CDR1 is LNHNV and CDR2 is YYDKDF (reference sequence). Trimming removed 0 bases at V and 7 bases at J, with 12 bases between. The CDR3 covers 14 residues. Here the CDR3 DNA reads TGTGCCACCAGCAGAGATTTCGTGGGGGGGACCCAGTACTTC. Translation gives CATSRDFVGGTQYF. The variable domain in full, completed from reference TRBV15 and TRBJ2-5, reads DAMVIQNPRYQVTQFGKPVTLSCSQTLNHNVMYWYQQKSSQAPKLLFHYYDKDFNNEADTPDNFQSRRPNTSFCFLDIRSPGLGDTAMYLCATSRDFVGGTQYFGPGTRLLVL.

V and J are TRBV19 and TRBJ1-2; TRBD1 agrees at 8 bases. Germline CDR1 LNHDA, CDR2 SQIVND (reference sequence). The V gene end was trimmed by 4 bases and the J gene end by 8 bases; junction bases not matched to a gene: 9. The CDR3 is made up of 14 amino acids. The CDR3 DNA sequence: TGTGCCAGTAGTACAAGGACAGGGACCAGGGGCTACACCTTC. Translation: CASSTRTGTRGYTF.

Concerning this clone itself: Within the sample, other DNA sequences also encode this same CDR3. This chain connects TRBV30 to TRBJ1-4, with D uncertain. Trimming stripped 3 bases from V and 8 bases from J, with 7 bases between. This CDR3 spans 11 amino acids. Germline V gives CDR1 GTSNPN, CDR2 SVGIG (reference sequence). CDR3 in amino acids: CAWRGGEKLFF. Here the CDR3 DNA reads TGTGCCTGGAGGGGAGGGGAAAAACTGTTTTTT.

V gene TRBV11-2 combines with J gene TRBJ2-7; 8 bases align to TRBD2. The trim removed 5 bases at V and 7 bases at J, leaving 7 bases unmatched. In germline, CDR1 is SGHAT, CDR2 FQNNGV. This CDR3 region has 13 residues. The chain's CDR3 is CASSPGRAREQYF. DNA of the CDR3: TGTGCCAGCAGCCCCGGGAGGGCCCGGGAGCAGTACTTC.

This chain uses TRBV2 with TRBJ2-3; 12 bases map to TRBD2. The CDR3 is 19 amino acids. V dropped 1 base and J dropped 4; count of bases not matched to a gene: 12. CDR1 and CDR2 (germline): SNHLY, FYNNEI. The CDR3 DNA sequence: TGTGCCAGCAGTGAAGAAGATGTGGTGACTAGCGGGAGACCAGATACGCAGTATTTT. Amino acids: CASSEEDVVTSGRPDTQYF.

This chain uses TRBV7-3 with TRBJ2-3, with 8 nucleotides matching TRBD2. The germline CDR1 and CDR2 sequences are SGHTA and FQGTGA. CDR3 size: 15 residues. V lost 2 bases, J lost 3 bases, and 4 bases stayed unmatched. In nucleotides, the CDR3 is TGTGCCAGCAGCTTAGCGGGAGGTTCGACAGATACGCAGTATTTT. Residues: CASSLAGGSTDTQYF.